This entry describes one T cell receptor (beta chain). The data derive from a study of blood T cell repertoires in COVID-19. About the study: Samples of COVID-19 (acute and convalescent) were obtained from the United States, Italy and Spain.

CDR3 size: 16 residues. From germline, CDR1 is SGDLS and CDR2 YYNGEE. V dropped 3 bases and J dropped 3 bases, with 15 bases sitting between them. Per the study methods: The assay estimated nucleated cells by amplifying reference gene primers. Generated by immunoSEQ multiplex PCR, the TCRdb table keeps only in-frame clones and is missing some. That table supplies the V and J calls and clone size; D and trimming were determined from the DNA. Of around 94,000 clones listed, 78% were seen once; the top ten hold 9.8%. The chain links TRBV9 to TRBJ1-4; possibly TRBD1 for D (5 bases). The sequencing input was peripheral blood. This clonotype originated in a man in his sixties with active or convalescent COVID-19. The CDR3 DNA reads TGTGCCAGCAGCGATTTCTACAGGTTTTCTAATGAAAAACTGTTTTTT. Translation: CASSDFYRFSNEKLFF.